Each of the 25 T cell receptor beta chains below was sequenced from the same sample in a study of regulatory T cells in long-lasting Graves disease (dated by TCRdb to the early 2020s). Library method: multiplex PCR. The reads were generated on an Illumina HiSeq 4000. To build TCR beta libraries, CDR3 regions were amplified by Arm-PCR using iRepertoire HTBI primers. TCRdb reanalyzed the raw reads on its own, using fastp at Q25 for trimming and MiXCR for clone calling, and kept in-frame beta chains. Each record represents a unique CDR3 protein, reported with the most common genes and DNA among its rows. The sample yields 350,000 to 500,000 distinct CDR3 sequences; around 23% were counted once. The leading ten clones occupy roughly an eighth of the sample. Sample time point, as interpreted from the label and publication: persistent/refractory GD, antithyroid drugs over 5 years with positive TRAb. For both TCR sequencing and RNA sequencing, RNA was extracted from PBMCs in TRIzol.

Specimen: peripheral blood mononuclear cells (PBMCs), collected when the disease was refractory, from a patient treated with antithyroid drugs. These receptors originate from a female donor with Graves disease.

The rearrangement joins TRBV7-9 to TRBJ2-1; tentatively, D is TRBD1 (8 bases). The CDR3 is 17 residues long. V was trimmed by 6 bases and J by 0 bases, leaving 18 bases between them. Germline CDR1 SEHNR, CDR2 FQNEAQ (reference sequence). The CDR3 loop is CASRLRTGRDSYNEQFF. The CDR3 DNA reads TGTGCCAGCAGATTACGGACAGGGAGGGACTCCTACAATGAGCAGTTCTTC. Full variable domain (rest looked up from reference TRBV7-9 and TRBJ2-1): DTGVSQNPRHKITKRGQNVTFRCDPISEHNRLYWYRQTLGQGPEFLTYFQNEAQLEKSRLLSDRFSAERPKGSFSTLEIQRTEQGDSAMYLCASRLRTGRDSYNEQFFGPGTRLTVL.

This clonotype was seen a handful of times. This sequence joins TRBV29-1 and TRBJ1-2, with TRBD1 matching 7 bases. This CDR3 is built from 14 residues. Germline V gene data show CDR1 as SQVTM and CDR2 as ANQGSEA. The J segment lost 0 bases and the V segment lost 7 bases, leaving 8 bases of the junction unmatched. CDR3 loop: CSAPGTDTNYGYTF. The CDR3 DNA sequence: TGCAGCGCACCAGGGACAGATACTAACTATGGCTACACCTTC.

This clonotype has at least ten counts. This chain links TRBV28 with TRBJ2-6, with 9 bases lining up with TRBD1. The CDR3 runs 20 residues. Germline V gene data show CDR1 as MDHEN and CDR2 as SYDVKM. V was clipped by 5 bases and J by 2 bases; unmatched bases: 16. The CDR3 DNA reads TGTGCCAGCAGTACGTCTCGACAAGGGACAGGGATAGCTGGGGCCAACGTCCTGACTTTC. It yields the protein CASSTSRQGTGIAGANVLTF.

At least ten counts were recorded for this clonotype. CDR3 sequence reads: CSAAGGYEQYF. CDR3 nucleotide sequence: TGCAGTGCTGCTGGCGGCTACGAGCAGTACTTC. The chain is built from TRBV20-1 and TRBJ2-7; D unresolved. CDR3 length equals 11 residues. Trimming removed 5 bases from V and 3 bases from J, with 8 bases in between. Germline V lookup: CDR1 DFQATT, CDR2 SNEGSKA (reference sequence).

The rearrangement joins TRBV28 to TRBJ2-1; 12 bases are shared with TRBD2. Trimming at V came to 6 bases and at J to 9 bases, leaving 9 bases not matched to a gene. The CDR3 consists of 15 residues. The germline CDR1 and CDR2 sequences are MDHEN and SYDVKM. CDR3 DNA sequence: TGTGCCAGCAGCCCTAGCGGGAGGGGTGGAATTGAGCAGTTCTTC. It is translated as CASSPSGRGGIEQFF.

This clonotype was seen repeatedly, ten times or more. The chain has TRBV10-2 and TRBJ2-7; D is perhaps TRBD2 (6 bases). The V end lost 3 bases, the J end lost 6 bases, and 15 bases lay between the germline ends. From germline, CDR1 is WSHSY and CDR2 SAAADI. This CDR3 contains 14 residues. The CDR3 DNA sequence: TGCGCCAGCAGTGAAGAGTACGGGGGTGTCGAGCAGTACTTC. Protein product: CASSEEYGGVEQYF.

In its sample, this clonotype was seen a few times. The chain uses TRBV7-6 and TRBJ2-2; no definite D call. CDR3 size: 15 residues. Germline lookup yields CDR1 SGHVS and CDR2 FNYEAQ. The V and J ends lost 2 bases and 0 bases respectively, with 7 bases between them. CDR3 protein: CASSLTLANTGELFF. The CDR3 coding sequence is TGTGCCAGCAGCTTAACCCTAGCGAACACCGGGGAGCTGTTTTTT.

The rearrangement links TRBV28 to TRBJ2-5; possible D gene TRBD1, 5 bases. CDR3 size: 15 residues. Between the trimmed V and J ends, which lost 6 bases and 2 bases, there was a span of 16 bases. CDR1 is MDHEN and CDR2 is SYDVKM in the germline V gene. The CDR3 sequence: CASRTTAYMQETQYF. CDR3 sequence (DNA): TGTGCCAGCAGGACGACAGCTTACATGCAAGAGACCCAGTACTTC.

This clonotype was picked up a small number of times. V usage is TRBV3-1 and J usage is TRBJ2-7; TRBD2 aligns across 7 bases. The CDR3 runs 15 residues. The V and J ends lost 2 bases and 4 bases, in that order; junction bases with no gene match: 8. Germline-derived CDR1 and CDR2 are LGHDT and YNNKEL (reference sequence). CDR3 sequence (DNA): TGTGCCAGCAGCCAAACGGCGGGAGCATCATACGAGCAGTACTTC. Amino acid sequence: CASSQTAGASYEQYF.

The chain recombines TRBV24-1 with TRBJ1-1; D is unclear. In germline, CDR1 is KGHDR, CDR2 SFDVKD. The CDR3 loop spans 12 amino acids. Trimming stripped 2 bases from V and 5 bases from J, with 5 bases between. DNA for the CDR3: TGTGCCACCAGTGATTCGGAGACTGAAGCTTTCTTT. Translated: CATSDSETEAFF.

This clonotype was observed at least ten times. The gene calls are TRBV6-1 and TRBJ2-6; D unclear. Trimming shortened V by 5 bases and J by 1 base, and 9 bases separated the two germline ends. The CDR3 has 15 residues. CDR1 is MNHNS, CDR2 SASEGT, per germline. The CDR3 here is CASSTPRSGANVLTF. CDR3 nucleotides: TGTGCCAGCAGTACCCCACGTTCTGGGGCCAACGTCCTGACTTTC.

Only a few counts were recorded for this clonotype. The chain has TRBV15 and TRBJ2-1, with D possibly matching TRBD2 (6 bases). From germline, CDR1 is LNHNV and CDR2 YYDKDF (reference sequence). V was clipped by 0 bases and J by 5 bases, with 11 bases between them. The CDR3 has 15 amino acids. The CDR3 region has the DNA TGTGCCACCAGCAGAGAAGGTGGGAGGAACAATGAGCAGTTCTTC. It translates to CATSREGGRNNEQFF. The full variable domain, rest sourced from reference TRBV15 and TRBJ2-1, is DAMVIQNPRYQVTQFGKPVTLSCSQTLNHNVMYWYQQKSSQAPKLLFHYYDKDFNNEADTPDNFQSRRPNTSFCFLDIRSPGLGDTAMYLCATSREGGRNNEQFFGPGTRLTVL.

This clonotype was seen more than once but under ten times. This sequence joins TRBV5-1 and TRBJ1-1; maybe TRBD1 (6 bases). The CDR3 contains 14 residues. CDR1 is SGHRS and CDR2 is YFSETQ in the germline V gene. V was cut by 6 bases and J by 3 bases, with 15 bases left in between. CDR3 sequence (DNA): TGCGCCAGCAACTACAGGGCCGAGGACACTGAAGCTTTCTTT. Its protein product is CASNYRAEDTEAFF.

This clonotype was recorded a few times. The rearrangement links TRBV6-1 to TRBJ2-6, with D maybe TRBD2 (5 bases). Germline V CDR1 and CDR2: MNHNS, SASEGT. V lost 6 bases, J lost 1 base, and 13 bases lay in between. The CDR3 is 16 amino acids. This CDR3 is CASSKPPGSGANVLTF. The CDR3 DNA is TGTGCCAGCAGCAAACCCCCGGGGTCTGGGGCCAACGTCCTGACTTTC.

The rearrangement joins TRBV27 to TRBJ1-6, with a tentative D call TRBD1 (5 bases). Looked up from germline, CDR1 is MNHEY and CDR2 is SMNVEV (reference sequence). The CDR3 is made up of 14 amino acids. V was pared by 8 bases and J by 7 bases, with 15 bases between. The CDR3 DNA reads as TGTGCCAGCGCCTCCGCCGGGACGAATTCACCCCTCCACTTT. Protein sequence: CASASAGTNSPLHF.

This clonotype was seen repeatedly, ten times or more. V and J are TRBV6-1 and TRBJ2-2; unclear D gene. This CDR3 is built from 13 residues. With 6 bases removed from V and 5 bases from J, the gap between germline ends came to 10 bases. Per the germline V gene, CDR1 is MNHNS and CDR2 is SASEGT. In DNA form, the CDR3 reads TGTGCCAGCAGGGACCCCTCAACCGGGGAGCTGTTTTTT. This sequence encodes CASRDPSTGELFF.

This clonotype was observed many times. The J gene is TRBJ1-5, the V gene TRBV28; D is unclear. Trimming shortened V by 6 bases and J by 3 bases, and 15 bases separated the two germline ends. Germline V gene sequence: CDR1 MDHEN, CDR2 SYDVKM. The CDR3 has 15 residues. CDR3 loop: CASSRGTVPNQPQHF. CDR3 in DNA: TGTGCCAGCAGCCGGGGAACGGTACCCAATCAGCCCCAGCATTTT.

In regard to this clonotype: Given a far larger clone just one base away, this is likely a sequencing read error. J is TRBJ1-4 and V is TRBV6-2 or TRBV6-3; 8 nucleotides align to TRBD1. CDR3 length equals 17 residues. CDR1 and CDR2 from the germline V gene are MNHEY and SVGEGT. The CDR3 reads CASSYSAGDRIDEKPFF. The CDR3 DNA sequence: TGTGCCAGCAGTTACTCCGCGGGGGACAGGATCGATGAAAAACCGTTTTTT.

This sequence joins TRBV20-1 and TRBJ2-3; 7 nucleotides align to TRBD2. CDR1 is DFQATT and CDR2 is SNEGSKA in the germline V gene (reference sequence). V was pared by 1 base and J by 1 base, with 5 bases of the junction left unmatched. This CDR3 contains 15 residues. This CDR3 is CSARVGLQRTDTQYF. Written as DNA, the CDR3 is TGCAGTGCTAGAGTGGGACTACAGCGCACAGATACGCAGTATTTT.

There are a few counts of this clonotype. The gene calls are TRBV19 and TRBJ2-7; 9 bases fit TRBD1. The germline gives CDR1 LNHDA, CDR2 SQIVND (reference sequence). The CDR3 extends over 13 amino acids. The V segment lost 4 bases and the J segment 5 bases; nucleotides outside the gene matches: 3. CDR3 in DNA: TGTGCCAGTAGTACGGGACAGGGTGACGAGCAGTACTTC. Translation gives CASSTGQGDEQYF.

This clonotype has a count of ten or more. The chain links TRBV6-1 to TRBJ1-6; no clear D gene. Germline V gives CDR1 MNHNS, CDR2 SASEGT. V was shortened by 6 bases and J by 7 bases, with 13 bases between the two germline ends. CDR3 length: 14 residues. This CDR3 is CASRDVATNSPLHF. The CDR3 DNA follows: TGTGCCAGCAGAGACGTGGCCACCAATTCACCCCTCCACTTT.

With respect to this clonotype: A read error may explain this, as a much larger clone is one base away. V gene TRBV20-1 combines with J gene TRBJ1-4, with 11 nucleotides matching TRBD1. Germline assignment: CDR1 DFQATT and CDR2 SNEGSKA (reference sequence). The CDR3 runs 14 residues. The CDR3 DNA sequence: TGCAGTGCTTTCAAGGGACAGGGGGGTGAAAAACCGTTTTTT. It specifies CSAFKGQGGEKPFF.

This clonotype was found many times. The genes are TRBV6-4 and TRBJ2-1; D is unclear. Trimming shortened V by 4 bases and J by 9 bases, and 13 bases separated the two germline ends. Germline CDR1 reads MRHNA; CDR2 reads SNTAGT. This CDR3 is 13 amino acids long. CDR3 sequence: CASSGFLGREQFF. The CDR3 coding sequence is TGTGCCAGCAGTGGATTTCTAGGACGTGAGCAGTTCTTC.

This clonotype appeared many times. J is TRBJ2-3 and V is TRBV12-3 or TRBV12-4; TRBD2 matches at 11 bases. CDR3 length equals 15 residues. Unmatched junction bases numbered 1, after V lost 0 bases and J lost 5 bases. The CDR3 reads CASSLASGGGDTQYF. CDR3 coding DNA: TGTGCCAGCAGTTTAGCTAGCGGGGGGGGAGATACGCAGTATTTT.

This clonotype was observed at least ten times. This sequence joins TRBV28 and TRBJ1-1; the D is unclear. The CDR3 consists of 11 residues. With 8 bases removed from V and 0 bases from J, the gap between germline ends came to 4 bases. From germline, CDR1 is MDHEN and CDR2 SYDVKM. The CDR3 DNA follows: TGTGCCAGCGTTTTGAACACTGAAGCTTTCTTT. It encodes CASVLNTEAFF.